This T cell receptor beta chain was documented in a study of patients and donors after allogeneic stem cell transplantation. There are many counts of this clonotype. The CDR3 has 16 residues. Germline trimming cut 5 bases from V and 7 bases from J; bases unmatched to any gene: 13. TCRdb reprocessed the RT-PCR reads via MiXCR and lists one record per CDR3 protein. Of about 960,000 distinct CDR3 sequences in the sample, about 20% were seen once. Sequencing used blood, either unsorted or a sorted T cell fraction (not recorded which). The chain employs TRBV12-3 or TRBV12-4 and TRBJ2-1; 8 bases map to TRBD2. This TCR derives from a human donor who was either an allogeneic HSCT recipient or a stem cell or donor lymphocyte infusion donor (not recorded which). It is not recorded whose cells these are; they may come from a transplant donor. CDR3 DNA sequence: TGTGCCAGCAGTATCCCGTCGGGACTAGATCCTAATGAGCAGTTCTTC. The encoded protein is CASSIPSGLDPNEQFF.